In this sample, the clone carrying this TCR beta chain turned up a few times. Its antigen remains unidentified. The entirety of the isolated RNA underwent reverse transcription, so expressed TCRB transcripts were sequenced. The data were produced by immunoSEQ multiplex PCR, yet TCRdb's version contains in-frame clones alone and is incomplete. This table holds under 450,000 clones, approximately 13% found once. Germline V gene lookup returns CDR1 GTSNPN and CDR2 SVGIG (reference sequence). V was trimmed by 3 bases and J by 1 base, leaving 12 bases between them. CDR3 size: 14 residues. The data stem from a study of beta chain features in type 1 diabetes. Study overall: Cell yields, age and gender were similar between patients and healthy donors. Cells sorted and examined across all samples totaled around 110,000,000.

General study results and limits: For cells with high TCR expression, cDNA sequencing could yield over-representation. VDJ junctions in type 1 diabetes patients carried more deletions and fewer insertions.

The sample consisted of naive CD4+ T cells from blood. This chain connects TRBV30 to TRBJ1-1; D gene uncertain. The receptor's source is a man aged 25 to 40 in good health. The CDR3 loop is CAWRLFWENTEAFF. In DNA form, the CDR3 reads TGTGCCTGGAGGCTTTTCTGGGAGAACACTGAAGCTTTCTTT.